Sequencing of this T cell receptor beta chain was carried out in a study of a mutant IDH1 vaccine in newly diagnosed glioma. Overall study context: Beginning 4-6 weeks after radiotherapy alone, or with temozolomide cycles, vaccination took place.

Time point in this sample: week 11, during vaccination. The vaccine gave 300 ug of a 20-mer mutant IDH1 peptide subcutaneously per dose. On this clone: Its antigen remains unidentified.

This table comes from immunoSEQ multiplex PCR, and its TCRdb copy is limited to in-frame clones, with some not included. The repertoire includes 30,000 to 35,000 clones, roughly 90% of them detected once, and 20% sits in the top ten. Germline values: CDR1 SGDLS, CDR2 YYNGEE. V lost 0 bases and J 5 bases, leaving 17 bases between the germline ends. The CDR3 runs 16 residues. Sequencing was performed on PBMCs, taken from a glioma patient whose treatment included an IDH1 peptide vaccine. This receptor was identified in a man aged 18 to 29 with glioma. The rearrangement joins TRBV9 to TRBJ1-2; D might be TRBD1 (5 bases). CDR3 bases: TGTGCCAGCAGCGTAGGAGGAGGGGCGGGGTGGTATGGCTACACCTTC. This gives the protein CASSVGGGAGWYGYTF.